This entry lists 13 T cell receptor beta chains sequenced from one sample in a study of human T cells and chemical hapten exposure. As for time point: patch test 1, 2 weeks after DPC sensitization. Treatment noted: therapeutic diphenylcyclopropenone sensitization with weekly scalp DPC. Via MiXCR, TCRdb re-called the RACE reads, giving one row per CDR3 protein. The table has around 160,000 distinct CDR3 sequences, about 14% seen once. The material was whole blood, obtained in connection with sensitization to the hapten diphenylcyclopropenone (DPC). The receptors come from a woman aged 25 to 39 with alopecia areata. Some clones in this sample may be carry-over from other donors' samples.

The CDR3 DNA sequence: TGCAGCGTTTCGACTAGCGGGGGGGCAGGAGATACGCAGTATTTT. Protein product: CSVSTSGGAGDTQYF. The chain has TRBV29-1 and TRBJ2-3; 14 bases are a match to TRBD2. CDR3 length equals 15 residues. CDR1 is SQVTM, CDR2 ANQGSEA, per germline. The junction had 6 bases not matched to a gene; V was cut back by 5 bases and J by 5 bases.

This clonotype came up many times. This rearrangement joins TRBV29-1 to TRBJ1-1; D uncertain. V was pared by 3 bases and J by 0 bases, with 8 bases between. CDR3 length equals 13 residues. Germline V gene lookup returns CDR1 SQVTM and CDR2 ANQGSEA. CDR3 sequence: CSVEYSMNTEAFF. The CDR3 region has the DNA TGCAGCGTTGAGTACTCCATGAACACTGAAGCTTTCTTT.

V is TRBV18 and J is TRBJ1-5; D call uncertain. The V end lost 2 bases, the J end lost 7 bases, and 15 bases lay between the germline ends. The CDR3 has 15 residues. Germline V CDR1 and CDR2: KGHSH, LQKENI. CDR3: CASSPFRFGGQPQHF. In DNA, the CDR3 is TGTGCCAGCTCACCATTTAGATTTGGAGGCCAGCCCCAGCATTTT.

The rearrangement joins TRBV20-1 to TRBJ1-2; D remains ambiguous. Per germline, CDR1 DFQATT and CDR2 SNEGSKA (reference sequence). CDR3 size: 12 residues. V lost 5 bases to trimming and J lost 2 bases, with 9 bases between them. CDR3 nucleotides: TGCAGTGCTTACACAGCGAACTATGGCTACACCTTC. Its translation: CSAYTANYGYTF.

This clonotype was picked up many times. The chain employs TRBV6-2 or TRBV6-3 and TRBJ1-1; D unresolved. CDR3 length: 13 amino acids. Trimming removed 9 bases from V and 1 base from J, with 12 bases in between. CDR1 MNHEY and CDR2 SVGEGT come from the germline V gene. CDR3 in DNA: TGTGCCAGTTCCCCCGGTAGGAACACTGAAGCTTTCTTT. Amino acids: CASSPGRNTEAFF.

V is TRBV6-2 or TRBV6-3 and J is TRBJ2-1; no reliable D call. CDR3 length: 17 amino acids. Germline V lookup: CDR1 MNHEY, CDR2 SVGEGT. Trimming pared 0 bases from V and 5 bases from J, leaving 17 bases between. This CDR3 is CASSYSIAGDNNNEQFF. The CDR3 bases are TGTGCCAGCAGTTACTCGATCGCTGGGGATAACAACAATGAGCAGTTCTTC.

This clonotype was seen a handful of times. The chain links TRBV20-1 to TRBJ2-3; D is undetermined. CDR3 length: 13 amino acids. The V gene's germline CDR1 is DFQATT and CDR2 SNEGSKA (reference sequence). Trimming removed 6 bases at V and 3 bases at J, with 13 bases between. The DNA for the CDR3 is TGCAGTGCAAATTACTTGGGGACAGATACGCAGTATTTT. Amino acid sequence: CSANYLGTDTQYF.

This chain uses TRBV9 with TRBJ1-1; D is unresolved. CDR3 length equals 13 residues. V dropped 0 bases and J dropped 5 bases, with 8 bases sitting between them. From germline, CDR1 is SGDLS and CDR2 YYNGEE. The CDR3 loop reads CASSVVSRTEAFF. The CDR3 region has the DNA TGTGCCAGCAGCGTAGTGTCCCGTACTGAAGCTTTCTTT.

This clonotype was recorded at least ten times. The chain joins TRBV5-1 to TRBJ2-5; D gene unclear. CDR1 and CDR2 (germline): SGHRS, YFSETQ. V dropped 0 bases and J dropped 5 bases, with 17 bases sitting between them. The CDR3 covers 16 residues. The CDR3: CASSLGAGHSGETQYF. The CDR3 DNA is TGCGCCAGCAGCTTGGGCGCAGGCCACTCCGGGGAGACCCAGTACTTC.

The gene calls are TRBV7-9 and TRBJ2-1; 8 nucleotides match TRBD2. The CDR3 contains 15 residues. The ends lost 5 bases at V and 8 bases at J; junction bases unmatched: 11. Per germline, CDR1 SEHNR and CDR2 FQNEAQ (reference sequence). The CDR3 region has the DNA TGTGCCAGCAGCAGCAGACGGACTAGCAACGATGAGCAGTTCTTC. Its protein product is CASSSRRTSNDEQFF. The full variable domain, its missing parts supplied by reference TRBV7-9 and TRBJ2-1, is DTGVSQNPRHKITKRGQNVTFRCDPISEHNRLYWYRQTLGQGPEFLTYFQNEAQLEKSRLLSDRFSAERPKGSFSTLEIQRTEQGDSAMYLCASSSRRTSNDEQFFGPGTRLTVL.

The gene calls are TRBV5-6 and TRBJ1-6; the D gene is possibly TRBD1 (6 bases). The germline gives CDR1 SGHDT, CDR2 YYEEEE. V was clipped by 3 bases and J by 7 bases, with 8 bases between them. The CDR3 is 13 amino acids. The DNA of the CDR3 is TGTGCCAGCAGCTGGGGACAAAATTCACCCCTCCACTTT. Translated: CASSWGQNSPLHF.

This clonotype has only a few counts. The chain employs TRBV20-1 and TRBJ2-2; weak D call: TRBD2 (5 bases). Germline loops: CDR1 DFQATT, CDR2 SNEGSKA (reference sequence). Trimming cost V 3 bases and J 6 bases, with 8 bases left between them. The CDR3 extends over 12 amino acids. The CDR3 sequence is CSAREVSGELFF. The CDR3 region has the DNA TGCAGTGCTAGGGAGGTTTCCGGGGAGCTGTTTTTT.

This clonotype was found a few times. The chain combines TRBV12-3 or TRBV12-4 with TRBJ1-1; D might be TRBD1 (5 bases). Trimming stripped 4 bases from V and 1 base from J, with 13 bases between. The CDR3 covers 15 residues. As DNA, the CDR3 is TGTGCCAGCAGTTCCCAGGGCGCGGCGAACACTGAAGCTTTCTTT. Translated: CASSSQGAANTEAFF.